These 9 T cell receptor beta chains were sequenced from one sample in a study of vaccination and CD4 T cells after COVID-19. The assay that was used to sequence DNA from cultured CD4+ T cells was the Oncomine TCR Beta short-read assay. From the PCR reads, TCRdb called clonotypes with MiXCR, one entry per CDR3 protein. The sample lists under 25,000 distinct CDR3 sequences; roughly a quarter were seen once. Antigen specificity for these receptors is unknown. The sample's treatment: 10-day PBMC culture with coronavirus spike peptide pools or control peptides (ViraFEST assay). Sequenced sample: cultured CD4+ T cells from blood. Every receptor here comes from a human donor with COVID-19.

This clonotype was counted a few times. The chain links TRBV20-1 to TRBJ1-2, with a tentative D call TRBD1 (5 bases). The CDR3 length is 15 residues. Per the germline V gene, CDR1 is DFQATT and CDR2 is SNEGSKA (reference sequence). The germline V and J ends were trimmed by 3 bases and 2 bases, with 16 bases remaining between them. The CDR3 loop is CSASLQGLTNYGYTF. Written as DNA, the CDR3 is TGCAGTGCTAGCCTGCAGGGACTAACCAACTATGGCTACACCTTC.

This clonotype showed up just a few times. This chain's CDR3 is CSARGRTNTGELFF. Written as DNA, the CDR3 is TGCAGTGCTAGGGGCAGAACAAACACCGGGGAGCTGTTTTTT. The chain employs TRBV20-1 and TRBJ2-2; D remains unclear. Germline CDR1 reads DFQATT; CDR2 reads SNEGSKA (reference sequence). V dropped 3 bases and J dropped 2 bases, with 10 bases sitting between them. The CDR3 spans 14 residues.

The chain recombines TRBV10-2 with TRBJ2-7; possibly TRBD1 for D (5 bases). The CDR3 spans 13 residues. Germline V CDR1 and CDR2: WSHSY, SAAADI. Trimming stripped 3 bases from V and 2 bases from J, with 8 bases between. CDR3 sequence (DNA): TGCGCCAGCAGTGACAGGGCCCCCTACGAGCAGTACTTC. Translated, it gives CASSDRAPYEQYF.

This clonotype rates as medium-sized. The chain uses TRBV20-1 and TRBJ1-2; D unresolved. This CDR3 is 12 amino acids long. V lost 3 bases and J 4 bases, leaving 9 bases between the germline ends. CDR1 DFQATT and CDR2 SNEGSKA come from the germline V gene (reference sequence). The CDR3: CSASEGGYGYTF. DNA for the CDR3: TGCAGTGCTAGCGAGGGAGGCTATGGCTACACCTTC.

The sample holds a few counts of this clonotype. The chain has TRBV30 and TRBJ1-5; D unresolved. The CDR3 is made up of 13 amino acids. Trimming pared 1 base from V and 2 bases from J, leaving 6 bases between. Germline V gene data show CDR1 as GTSNPN and CDR2 as SVGIG (reference sequence). Written as DNA, the CDR3 is TGTGCCTGGAGTGGACAAGGCAATCAGCCCCAGCATTTT. Translating gives CAWSGQGNQPQHF. The complete variable domain, with remaining parts taken from reference TRBV30 and TRBJ1-5, reads SQTIHQWPATLVQPVGSPLSLECTVEGTSNPNLYWYRQAAGRGLQLLFYSVGIGQISSEVPQNLSASRPQDRQFILSSKKLLLSDSGFYLCAWSGQGNQPQHFGDGTRLSIL.

This chain joins TRBV4-3 and TRBJ1-2; D is undetermined. V lost 0 bases and J 8 bases, leaving 10 bases between the germline ends. Germline CDR1 is LGHNA and CDR2 is YSLEER. The CDR3 is 13 amino acids. The CDR3 is CASSQERVYGYTF. DNA of the CDR3: TGCGCCAGCAGCCAAGAGAGGGTTTACGGCTACACCTTC.

V and J are TRBV20-1 and TRBJ2-3; 14 positions agree with TRBD2. V was pared by 3 bases and J by 3 bases, with 2 bases of the junction left unmatched. CDR3 length equals 15 residues. CDR1 is DFQATT and CDR2 is SNEGSKA in the germline V gene (reference sequence). CDR3 nucleotides: TGCAGTGCTAGCGGGACTAGCGGGGGTACAGATACGCAGTATTTT. This sequence encodes CSASGTSGGTDTQYF.

The chain joins TRBV12-3 or TRBV12-4 to TRBJ1-5; D is perhaps TRBD1 (5 bases). V lost 1 base and J 0 bases, leaving 7 bases between the germline ends. The CDR3 has 15 amino acids. The CDR3 nucleotides are TGTGCCAGCAGTTTAGACGGACATAGCAATCAGCCCCAGCATTTT. Its translation is CASSLDGHSNQPQHF.

This chain joins TRBV2 and TRBJ2-1; no definite D call. The CDR3 loop spans 15 amino acids. Trimming removed 2 bases from V and 6 bases from J, with 14 bases in between. Germline lookup yields CDR1 SNHLY and CDR2 FYNNEI. The CDR3 reads CASSESPVTFNEQFF. The DNA of the CDR3 is TGTGCCAGCAGTGAATCCCCCGTTACTTTCAATGAGCAGTTCTTC.